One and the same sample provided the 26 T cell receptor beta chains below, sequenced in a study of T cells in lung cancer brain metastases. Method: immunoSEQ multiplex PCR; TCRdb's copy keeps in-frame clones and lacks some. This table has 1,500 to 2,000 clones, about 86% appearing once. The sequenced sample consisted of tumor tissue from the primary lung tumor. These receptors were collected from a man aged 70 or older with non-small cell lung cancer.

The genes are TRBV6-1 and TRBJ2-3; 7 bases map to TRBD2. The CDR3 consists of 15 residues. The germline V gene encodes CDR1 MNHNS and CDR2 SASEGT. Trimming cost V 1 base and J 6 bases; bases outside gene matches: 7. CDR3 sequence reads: CASSEVGRERDTQYF. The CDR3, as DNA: TGTGCCAGCAGTGAAGTTGGGCGGGAGAGGGATACGCAGTATTTT.

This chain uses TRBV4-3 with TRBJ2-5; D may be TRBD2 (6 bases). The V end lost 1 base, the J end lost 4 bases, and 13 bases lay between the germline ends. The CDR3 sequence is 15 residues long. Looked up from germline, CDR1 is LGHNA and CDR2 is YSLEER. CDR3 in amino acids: CASSQVAAAVETQYF. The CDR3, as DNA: TGCGCCAGCAGCCAAGTAGCGGCAGCGGTAGAGACCCAGTACTTC.

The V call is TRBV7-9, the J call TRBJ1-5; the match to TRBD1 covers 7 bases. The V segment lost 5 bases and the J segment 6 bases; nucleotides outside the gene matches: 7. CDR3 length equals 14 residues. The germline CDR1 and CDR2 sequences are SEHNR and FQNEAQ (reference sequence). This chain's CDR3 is CASSPGTAGQPQHF. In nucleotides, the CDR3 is TGTGCCAGCAGCCCGGGGACAGCGGGTCAGCCCCAGCATTTT.

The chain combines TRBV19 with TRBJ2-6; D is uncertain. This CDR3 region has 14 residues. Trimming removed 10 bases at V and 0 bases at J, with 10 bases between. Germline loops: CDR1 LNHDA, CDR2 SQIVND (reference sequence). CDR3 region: CATAGGSGANVLTF. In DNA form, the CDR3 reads TGTGCCACGGCAGGCGGCTCTGGGGCCAACGTCCTGACTTTC.

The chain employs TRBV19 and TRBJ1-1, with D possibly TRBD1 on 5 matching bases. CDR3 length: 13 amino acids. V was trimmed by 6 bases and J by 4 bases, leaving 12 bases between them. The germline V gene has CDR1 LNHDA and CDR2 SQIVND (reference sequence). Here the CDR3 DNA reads TGTGCCAGTAGAGGACCGGGGGGCACTGAAGCTTTCTTT. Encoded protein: CASRGPGGTEAFF. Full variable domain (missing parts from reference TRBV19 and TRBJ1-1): DGGITQSPKYLFRKEGQNVTLSCEQNLNHDAMYWYRQDPGQGLRLIYYSQIVNDFQKGDIAEGYSVSREKKESFPLTVTSAQKNPTAFYLCASRGPGGTEAFFGQGTRLTVV.

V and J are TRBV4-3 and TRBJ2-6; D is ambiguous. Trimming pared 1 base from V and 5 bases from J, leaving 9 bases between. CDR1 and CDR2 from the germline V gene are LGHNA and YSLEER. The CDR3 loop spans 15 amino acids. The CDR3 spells CASSQGLGWANVLTF. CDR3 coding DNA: TGCGCCAGCAGCCAAGGACTGGGTTGGGCCAACGTCCTGACTTTC.

The CDR3 DNA follows: TGTGCCAGCAGCGTGGGACCCGGCGGAGCCTACGAGCAGTACTTC. Its protein is CASSVGPGGAYEQYF. This chain joins TRBV11-1 and TRBJ2-7; D tentatively reads TRBD1 or TRBD2 (5 bases each). Germline V gene sequence: CDR1 SGHAT, CDR2 FQDESV (reference sequence). This CDR3 is built from 15 residues. Trimming shortened V by 5 bases and J by 2 bases, and 16 bases separated the two germline ends.

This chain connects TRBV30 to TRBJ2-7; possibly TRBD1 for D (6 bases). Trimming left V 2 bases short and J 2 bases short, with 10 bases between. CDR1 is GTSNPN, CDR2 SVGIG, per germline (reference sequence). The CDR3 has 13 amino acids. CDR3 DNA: TGTGCCTGGAGTTCCTACAGGGCCTACGAGCAGTACTTC. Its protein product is CAWSSYRAYEQYF.

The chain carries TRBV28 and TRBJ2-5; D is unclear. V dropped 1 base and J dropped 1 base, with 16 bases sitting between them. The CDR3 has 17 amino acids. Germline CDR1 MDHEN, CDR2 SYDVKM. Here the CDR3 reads CASSLFGTPAFQETQYF. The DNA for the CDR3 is TGTGCCAGCAGTTTATTCGGAACACCAGCGTTCCAAGAGACCCAGTACTTC.

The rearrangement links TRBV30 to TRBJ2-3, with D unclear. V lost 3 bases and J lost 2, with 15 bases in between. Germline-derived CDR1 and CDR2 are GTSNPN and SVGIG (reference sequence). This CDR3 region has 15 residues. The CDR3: CAWSLSAATTDTQYF. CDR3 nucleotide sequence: TGTGCCTGGAGCCTCAGCGCCGCAACCACAGATACGCAGTATTTT.

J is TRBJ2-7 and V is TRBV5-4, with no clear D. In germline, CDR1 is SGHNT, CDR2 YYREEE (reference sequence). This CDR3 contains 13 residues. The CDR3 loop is CASSLSPGQPWLV. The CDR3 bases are TGTGCCAGCAGCTTGTCCCCCGGGCAGCCTTGGTTAGTC.

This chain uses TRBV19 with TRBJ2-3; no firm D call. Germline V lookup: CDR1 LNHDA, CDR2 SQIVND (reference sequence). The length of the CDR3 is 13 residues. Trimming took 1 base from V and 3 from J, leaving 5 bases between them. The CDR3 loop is CASSIVATDTQYF. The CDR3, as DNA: TGTGCCAGTAGTATAGTGGCGACAGATACGCAGTATTTT.

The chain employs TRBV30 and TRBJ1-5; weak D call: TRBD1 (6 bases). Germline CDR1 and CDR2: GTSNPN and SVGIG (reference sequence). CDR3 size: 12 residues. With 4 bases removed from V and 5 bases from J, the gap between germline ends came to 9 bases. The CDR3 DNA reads TGTGCCTGGAAGGGGGGAGATCAGCCCCAGCATTTT. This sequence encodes CAWKGGDQPQHF. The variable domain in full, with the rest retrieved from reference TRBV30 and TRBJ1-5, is SQTIHQWPATLVQPVGSPLSLECTVEGTSNPNLYWYRQAAGRGLQLLFYSVGIGQISSEVPQNLSASRPQDRQFILSSKKLLLSDSGFYLCAWKGGDQPQHFGDGTRLSIL.

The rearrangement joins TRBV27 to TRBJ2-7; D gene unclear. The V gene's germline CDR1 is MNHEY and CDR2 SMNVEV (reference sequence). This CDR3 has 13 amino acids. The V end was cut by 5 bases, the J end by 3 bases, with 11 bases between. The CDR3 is CASSVNWNYEQYF. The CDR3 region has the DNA TGTGCCAGCAGTGTAAACTGGAACTACGAGCAGTACTTC.

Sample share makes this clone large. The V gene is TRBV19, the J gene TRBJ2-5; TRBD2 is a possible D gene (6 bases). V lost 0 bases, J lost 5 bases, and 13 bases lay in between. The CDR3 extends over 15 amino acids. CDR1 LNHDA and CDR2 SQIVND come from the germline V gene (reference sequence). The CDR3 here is CASSIDPEGPETQYF. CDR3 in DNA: TGTGCCAGTAGTATAGATCCGGAGGGACCGGAGACCCAGTACTTC.

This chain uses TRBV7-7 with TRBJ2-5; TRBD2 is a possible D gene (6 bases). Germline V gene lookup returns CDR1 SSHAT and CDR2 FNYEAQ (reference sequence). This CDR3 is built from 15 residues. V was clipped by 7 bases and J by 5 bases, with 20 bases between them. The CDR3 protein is CASNLGGQGGETQYF. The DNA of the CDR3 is TGTGCCAGCAACCTCGGAGGGCAGGGCGGCGAGACCCAGTACTTC.

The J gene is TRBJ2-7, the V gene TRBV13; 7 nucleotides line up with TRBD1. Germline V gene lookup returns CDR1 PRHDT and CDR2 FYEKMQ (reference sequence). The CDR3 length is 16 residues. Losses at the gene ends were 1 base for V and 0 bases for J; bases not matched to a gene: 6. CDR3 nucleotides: TGTGCCAGCAGCTTAGCCCGGACAGGCCTCTCCTACGAGCAGTACTTC. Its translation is CASSLARTGLSYEQYF.

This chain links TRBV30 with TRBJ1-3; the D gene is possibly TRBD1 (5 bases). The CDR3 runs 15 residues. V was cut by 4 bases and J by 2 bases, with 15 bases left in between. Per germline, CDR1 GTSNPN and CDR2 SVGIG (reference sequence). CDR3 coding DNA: TGTGCCTGGAATCTAGGGGCCATCACTGGAAACACCATATATTTT. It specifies CAWNLGAITGNTIYF. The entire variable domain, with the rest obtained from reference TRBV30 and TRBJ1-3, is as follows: SQTIHQWPATLVQPVGSPLSLECTVEGTSNPNLYWYRQAAGRGLQLLFYSVGIGQISSEVPQNLSASRPQDRQFILSSKKLLLSDSGFYLCAWNLGAITGNTIYFGEGSWLTVV.

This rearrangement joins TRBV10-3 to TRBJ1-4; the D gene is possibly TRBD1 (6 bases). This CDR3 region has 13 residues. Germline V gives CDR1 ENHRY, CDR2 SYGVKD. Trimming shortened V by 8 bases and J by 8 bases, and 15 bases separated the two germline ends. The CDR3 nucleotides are TGTGCCATCGGGCGGGGGGCCGGGGAAAAACTGTTTTTT. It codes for CAIGRGAGEKLFF.

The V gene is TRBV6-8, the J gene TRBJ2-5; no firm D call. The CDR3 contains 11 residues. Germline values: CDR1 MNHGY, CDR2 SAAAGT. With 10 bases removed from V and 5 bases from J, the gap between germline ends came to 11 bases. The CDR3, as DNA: TGTGCCATCCCACTCGCGGAGACCCAGTACTTC. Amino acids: CAIPLAETQYF.

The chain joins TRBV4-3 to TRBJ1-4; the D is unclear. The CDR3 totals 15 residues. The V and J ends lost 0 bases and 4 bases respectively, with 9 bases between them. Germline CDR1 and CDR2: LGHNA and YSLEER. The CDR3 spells CASSQDLLSNEKLFF. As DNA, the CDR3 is TGCGCCAGCAGCCAAGATCTTTTAAGTAATGAAAAACTGTTTTTT.

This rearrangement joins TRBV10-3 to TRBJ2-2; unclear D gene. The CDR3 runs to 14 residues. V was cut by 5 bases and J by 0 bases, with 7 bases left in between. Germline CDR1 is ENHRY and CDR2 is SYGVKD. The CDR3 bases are TGTGCCATCAGTCCAGGCCCGAACACCGGGGAGCTGTTTTTT. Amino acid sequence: CAISPGPNTGELFF.

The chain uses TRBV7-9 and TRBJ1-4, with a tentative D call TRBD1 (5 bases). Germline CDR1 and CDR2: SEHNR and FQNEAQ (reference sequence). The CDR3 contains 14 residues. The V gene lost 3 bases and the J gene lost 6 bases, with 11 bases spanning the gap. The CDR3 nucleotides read TGTGCCAGCAGCTTGGGGGTAGTAGATGAAAAACTGTTTTTT. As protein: CASSLGVVDEKLFF.

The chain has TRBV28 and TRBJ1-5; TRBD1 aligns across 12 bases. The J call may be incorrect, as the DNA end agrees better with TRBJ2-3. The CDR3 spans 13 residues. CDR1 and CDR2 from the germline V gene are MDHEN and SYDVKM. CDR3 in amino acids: CASSPGTGGAQYF. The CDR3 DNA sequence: TGTGCCAGCAGTCCCGGGACAGGGGGCGCCCAGTATTTT.

For the CDR3, the DNA is TGTGCCAGCAGCCAATCAACGAGCAATCAGCCCCAGCATTTT. It translates to CASSQSTSNQPQHF. This chain links TRBV16 with TRBJ1-5; no definite D call. CDR3 length: 14 residues. CDR1 is KGHSY, CDR2 FQNENV, per germline. V lost 0 bases and J 1 base, leaving 4 bases between the germline ends.

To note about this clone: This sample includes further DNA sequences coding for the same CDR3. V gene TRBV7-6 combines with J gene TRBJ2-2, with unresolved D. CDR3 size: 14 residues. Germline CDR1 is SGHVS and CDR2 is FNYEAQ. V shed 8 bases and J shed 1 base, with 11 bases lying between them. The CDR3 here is CASGRVGNTGELFF. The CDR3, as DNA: TGTGCCAGCGGCAGAGTAGGGAACACCGGGGAGCTGTTTTTT.